A single TCR beta chain is shown here with its context. Its antigen is as yet unknown. This sample is part of a study of cytotoxic CD8 clonotypes in ibrutinib-treated CLL. Study outcomes and limitations: Against age-matched healthy donors, baseline clonality ran higher and tracked circulating CD8+ T-cell counts.

V lost 0 bases and J lost 4, with 9 bases in between. Germline-derived CDR1 and CDR2 are SEHNR and FQNEAQ (reference sequence). The CDR3 runs 14 residues. Profiling relied on immunoSEQ multiplex PCR, and the TCRdb table lists in-frame clones only, not all of them. The sample carries about 130,000 clones, 80% to 90% recorded once. Source: PBMCs, taken after 24 months of ibrutinib treatment. The chain uses TRBV7-9 and TRBJ1-1; no clear D. The origin of this receptor is a human donor with chronic lymphocytic leukemia. In DNA form, the CDR3 reads TGTGCCAGCAGCTTAGCGTACAGACGCACTGAAGCTTTCTTT. This sequence encodes CASSLAYRRTEAFF. Filled out from reference TRBV7-9 and TRBJ1-1, the complete variable domain reads DTGVSQNPRHKITKRGQNVTFRCDPISEHNRLYWYRQTLGQGPEFLTYFQNEAQLEKSRLLSDRFSAERPKGSFSTLEIQRTEQGDSAMYLCASSLAYRRTEAFFGQGTRLTVV.